Below are 17 T cell receptor beta chains sequenced from a single sample in a study of T cells in Graves' hyperthyroidism and ophthalmopathy. RNA transcripts provided the source from which TCR beta CDR3 regions were amplified. In the first-round RT-PCR of the TCR CDR3, the HTBI primer set was used. TCRdb reprocessed the multiplex PCR reads with MiXCR, giving one entry per CDR3 protein. The sample carries under 500,000 distinct CDR3 sequences, 11% to 15% recorded once. Specimen: blood. These receptors all come from a man aged 50-60 years with Graves' ophthalmopathy.

As for this clonotype: One end of the junction fails to match germline, which may point to a read error. The gene calls are TRBV3-1 and TRBJ2-5; TRBD2 aligns across 12 bases. Looked up from germline, CDR1 is LGHDT and CDR2 is YNNKEL (reference sequence). CDR3 length equals 14 residues. The CDR3, as DNA: TGTGCCAGCAGCCAAGCCGCTCTAGCGGGAGGGGTAGACTTC. This encodes CASSQAALAGGVDF.

This clonotype was detected a few times. The chain recombines TRBV12-3 or TRBV12-4 with TRBJ1-5; 9 bases fit TRBD1. The CDR3 is 15 amino acids. The junction had 9 bases not matched to a gene; V was cut back by 7 bases and J by 5 bases. The CDR3 is CASTRQGGPDQPQHF. The CDR3 DNA sequence: TGTGCCAGCACCCGACAGGGGGGGCCTGATCAGCCCCAGCATTTT.

The rearrangement links TRBV5-1 to TRBJ2-5; D is ambiguous. The CDR3 sequence is 12 residues long. CDR1 and CDR2 from the germline V gene are SGHRS and YFSETQ. The V and J ends lost 4 bases and 2 bases respectively, with 6 bases between them. Here the CDR3 DNA reads TGCGCCAGCAGCAAAGGGCAAGAGACCCAGTACTTC. This translates into CASSKGQETQYF. Variable domain in full (rest from reference TRBV5-1 and TRBJ2-5): KAGVTQTPRYLIKTRGQQVTLSCSPISGHRSVSWYQQTPGQGLQFLFEYFSETQRNKGNFPGRFSGRQFSNSRSEMNVSTLELGDSALYLCASSKGQETQYFGPGTRLLVL.

The rearrangement uses TRBV27 and TRBJ1-6; D is possibly TRBD1 (6 bases). CDR3 length equals 13 residues. V was shortened by 4 bases and J by 10 bases, with 11 bases between the two germline ends. The V gene's germline CDR1 is MNHEY and CDR2 SMNVEV (reference sequence). The CDR3 region has the DNA TGTGCCAGCAGTTCGGGACAATCGTCACCCCTCCACTTT. As protein: CASSSGQSSPLHF.

Ten or more counts support this clonotype. V is TRBV12-3 or TRBV12-4 and J is TRBJ2-3; D is possibly TRBD2 (6 bases). The V end lost 7 bases, the J end lost 0 bases, and 8 bases lay between the germline ends. The CDR3 consists of 13 residues. The CDR3 region is CASIRGSTDTQYF. The CDR3 DNA sequence: TGTGCCAGCATACGGGGGAGCACAGATACGCAGTATTTT.

This clonotype turned up a few times. The V call is TRBV19, the J call TRBJ2-1; tentatively, D is TRBD2 (5 bases). Trimming stripped 2 bases from V and 8 bases from J, with 13 bases between. There are 14 residues in the CDR3. Germline assignment: CDR1 LNHDA and CDR2 SQIVND (reference sequence). In nucleotides, the CDR3 is TGTGCCAGTAGTATACAGGACTTTTCCTATGAGCAGTTCTTC. It codes for CASSIQDFSYEQFF.

The rearrangement uses TRBV19 and TRBJ1-3, with 8 bases identical to TRBD1. The CDR3 has 21 amino acids. Per germline, CDR1 LNHDA and CDR2 SQIVND (reference sequence). V trimming: 4 bases; J trimming: 0 bases; junction bases outside the gene matches: 20. The CDR3 reads CASSTKTGTGASRFSGNTIYF. CDR3 in DNA: TGTGCCAGTAGTACTAAAACCGGGACAGGAGCCTCCCGTTTCTCTGGAAACACCATATATTTT. Full variable domain (outside the CDR3, taken from reference TRBV19 and TRBJ1-3): DGGITQSPKYLFRKEGQNVTLSCEQNLNHDAMYWYRQDPGQGLRLIYYSQIVNDFQKGDIAEGYSVSREKKESFPLTVTSAQKNPTAFYLCASSTKTGTGASRFSGNTIYFGEGSWLTVV.

This chain links TRBV5-1 with TRBJ1-5; possibly TRBD1 for D (6 bases). The CDR3 totals 14 residues. With 0 bases removed from V and 4 bases from J, the gap between germline ends came to 8 bases. Germline CDR1 reads SGHRS; CDR2 reads YFSETQ. CDR3 nucleotide sequence: TGCGCCAGCAGCTTGGGGGGGCCGAATCAGCCCCAGCATTTT. Amino acid sequence: CASSLGGPNQPQHF. Variable domain in full (rest from reference TRBV5-1 and TRBJ1-5): KAGVTQTPRYLIKTRGQQVTLSCSPISGHRSVSWYQQTPGQGLQFLFEYFSETQRNKGNFPGRFSGRQFSNSRSEMNVSTLELGDSALYLCASSLGGPNQPQHFGDGTRLSIL.

This clonotype has at least ten counts. The rearrangement links TRBV7-2 to TRBJ1-2; 8 bases line up with TRBD1. The CDR3 has 16 amino acids. Germline CDR1 and CDR2: SGHTA and FQGNSA. After removal of 0 bases from V and 2 bases from J, the junction contained 5 bases not matched to a gene. CDR3 region: CASSLAQGALNYGYTF. DNA for the CDR3: TGTGCCAGCAGCTTAGCCCAGGGGGCCCTAAACTATGGCTACACCTTC.

This clonotype was seen many times. The V call is TRBV20-1, the J call TRBJ2-1; D gene unclear. The ends were cut back, 3 bases at V and 11 bases at J, with 11 bases in the middle. The CDR3 runs 11 residues. Germline CDR1 and CDR2: DFQATT and SNEGSKA (reference sequence). The CDR3 nucleotides are TGCAGTGCTAGGCCCAGCACAAAGCAGTTCTTC. Its translation: CSARPSTKQFF.

This clonotype was counted ten times or more. The chain couples TRBV12-3 or TRBV12-4 to TRBJ2-1; the match to TRBD2 covers 8 bases. The length of the CDR3 is 18 residues. J lost 8 bases, V lost 3 bases, and 18 bases had no gene match. CDR3 in amino acids: CASSLGGAGDPRPYEQFF. The CDR3 DNA reads as TGTGCCAGCAGTTTGGGGGGAGCGGGAGATCCCCGTCCCTATGAGCAGTTCTTC.

Only a few counts were recorded for this clonotype. This rearrangement joins TRBV7-2 to TRBJ2-6, with 8 bases fitting TRBD2. Germline V gives CDR1 SGHTA, CDR2 FQGNSA. Trimming removed 5 bases from V and 9 bases from J; junction bases left unmatched: 9. This CDR3 contains 15 residues. The CDR3 bases are TGTGCCAGCAGCCCCGGGGGGGGTCAGATCAACGTCCTGACTTTC. This sequence encodes CASSPGGGQINVLTF.

This clonotype was detected ten times or more. CDR3 nucleotide sequence: TGTGCCTGGAGTTTACTAGCGGGAGCCATTGGGCAGTACTTC. Protein: CAWSLLAGAIGQYF. This rearrangement joins TRBV30 to TRBJ2-7, with 11 bases that match TRBD2. Germline V gene sequence: CDR1 GTSNPN, CDR2 SVGIG (reference sequence). The CDR3 length is 14 residues. Unmatched junction bases numbered 9, after V lost 2 bases and J lost 9 bases. The complete variable domain, with remaining parts taken from reference TRBV30 and TRBJ2-7, reads SQTIHQWPATLVQPVGSPLSLECTVEGTSNPNLYWYRQAAGRGLQLLFYSVGIGQISSEVPQNLSASRPQDRQFILSSKKLLLSDSGFYLCAWSLLAGAIGQYFGPGTRLTVT.

This rearrangement joins TRBV29-1 to TRBJ2-7; a weak D match, TRBD1 (6 bases). The V end lost 5 bases, the J end lost 4 bases, and 12 bases lay between the germline ends. This CDR3 spans 12 amino acids. CDR1 SQVTM and CDR2 ANQGSEA come from the germline V gene. The CDR3 DNA is TGCAGCGTTCTCAGGGGCAAGTACGAGCAGTACTTC. Translated: CSVLRGKYEQYF.

This clonotype was seen a few times. V and J are TRBV27 and TRBJ2-1; perhaps D is TRBD1 or TRBD2 (6 bases each). Germline V gene sequence: CDR1 MNHEY, CDR2 SMNVEV (reference sequence). V lost 6 bases and J 6 bases, leaving 24 bases between the germline ends. This CDR3 has 17 residues. DNA for the CDR3: TGTGCCAGCAGCCCTCTAATGCTAGGGGGAGGTAGCAATGAGCAGTTCTTC. Translating gives CASSPLMLGGGSNEQFF.

The chain has TRBV19 and TRBJ2-1, with a tentative D call TRBD2 (7 bases). V lost 0 bases and J 7 bases, leaving 16 bases between the germline ends. The germline CDR1 and CDR2 sequences are LNHDA and SQIVND (reference sequence). This CDR3 contains 16 residues. In nucleotides, the CDR3 is TGTGCCAGTAGTATAGAAGGGGGGGCCCCAGGTAATGAGCAGTTCTTC. It specifies CASSIEGGAPGNEQFF.

This clonotype occurred many times. V is TRBV5-1 and J is TRBJ2-3; a possible D gene is TRBD2 (6 bases). Germline V gene lookup returns CDR1 SGHRS and CDR2 YFSETQ. The V gene lost 2 bases and the J gene lost 0 bases, with 13 bases spanning the gap. This CDR3 contains 16 residues. The CDR3 loop is CASSLKAGPSTDTQYF. CDR3 sequence (DNA): TGCGCCAGCAGCTTAAAGGCGGGACCTAGCACAGATACGCAGTATTTT.